This passage covers 4 T cell receptor beta chains from one sample sequenced in a study of blood T cell repertoires in COVID-19 (dated by TCRdb to the early 2020s). Library preparation used the immunoSEQ multiplex PCR assay. Sourced from immuneACCESS, this table was stored by TCRdb with only in-frame sequences that have V and J called. A share of the clones is absent; for the studies checked, an unresolved V gene accounts for under half, and the remainder has no known explanation. The sample yields about 360,000 clones; around 90% were counted once. The ten largest clones take up about 2.9% of the sample. The sample taken for sequencing was peripheral blood. Receptors originate from a human donor in a cohort sampled during active COVID-19.

This clone was counted a single time. The chain couples TRBV4-1 to TRBJ2-5, with unresolved D. V shed 1 base and J shed 7 bases, with 13 bases lying between them. CDR1 and CDR2 (germline): MGHRA, YSYEKL. The CDR3 sequence is 14 residues long. CDR3 loop: CASSQVLTGGTQYF. The CDR3 nucleotides are TGCGCCAGCAGCCAAGTACTGACTGGTGGGACCCAGTACTTC.

The genes are TRBV27 and TRBJ1-2; 11 bases fit TRBD1. In germline, CDR1 is MNHEY, CDR2 SMNVEV (reference sequence). This CDR3 spans 14 amino acids. Losses at the gene ends were 6 bases for V and 7 bases for J; bases not matched to a gene: 7. The CDR3 DNA reads as TGTGCCAGCAGCACACTTGGGACAGGGGGTGGCTACACCTTC. This sequence encodes CASSTLGTGGGYTF.

This chain joins TRBV27 and TRBJ1-6, with a possible D match to TRBD1 (6 bases). The V gene lost 3 bases and the J gene lost 9 bases, with 12 bases spanning the gap. The CDR3 extends over 14 amino acids. CDR1 is MNHEY and CDR2 is SMNVEV in the germline V gene (reference sequence). CDR3: CASSFLVRGSPLHF. In nucleotides, the CDR3 is TGTGCCAGCAGTTTCCTAGTCAGGGGTTCACCCCTCCACTTT.

The V call is TRBV5-1, the J call TRBJ2-3, with 7 nucleotides matching TRBD1. V gave up 2 bases and J gave up 2 bases; unmatched junction bases: 5. CDR1 and CDR2 (germline): SGHRS, YFSETQ. CDR3 length: 15 amino acids. CDR3 bases: TGCGCCAGCAGCTTTCGAGGGGGCTTCACAGATACGCAGTATTTT. Protein: CASSFRGGFTDTQYF.